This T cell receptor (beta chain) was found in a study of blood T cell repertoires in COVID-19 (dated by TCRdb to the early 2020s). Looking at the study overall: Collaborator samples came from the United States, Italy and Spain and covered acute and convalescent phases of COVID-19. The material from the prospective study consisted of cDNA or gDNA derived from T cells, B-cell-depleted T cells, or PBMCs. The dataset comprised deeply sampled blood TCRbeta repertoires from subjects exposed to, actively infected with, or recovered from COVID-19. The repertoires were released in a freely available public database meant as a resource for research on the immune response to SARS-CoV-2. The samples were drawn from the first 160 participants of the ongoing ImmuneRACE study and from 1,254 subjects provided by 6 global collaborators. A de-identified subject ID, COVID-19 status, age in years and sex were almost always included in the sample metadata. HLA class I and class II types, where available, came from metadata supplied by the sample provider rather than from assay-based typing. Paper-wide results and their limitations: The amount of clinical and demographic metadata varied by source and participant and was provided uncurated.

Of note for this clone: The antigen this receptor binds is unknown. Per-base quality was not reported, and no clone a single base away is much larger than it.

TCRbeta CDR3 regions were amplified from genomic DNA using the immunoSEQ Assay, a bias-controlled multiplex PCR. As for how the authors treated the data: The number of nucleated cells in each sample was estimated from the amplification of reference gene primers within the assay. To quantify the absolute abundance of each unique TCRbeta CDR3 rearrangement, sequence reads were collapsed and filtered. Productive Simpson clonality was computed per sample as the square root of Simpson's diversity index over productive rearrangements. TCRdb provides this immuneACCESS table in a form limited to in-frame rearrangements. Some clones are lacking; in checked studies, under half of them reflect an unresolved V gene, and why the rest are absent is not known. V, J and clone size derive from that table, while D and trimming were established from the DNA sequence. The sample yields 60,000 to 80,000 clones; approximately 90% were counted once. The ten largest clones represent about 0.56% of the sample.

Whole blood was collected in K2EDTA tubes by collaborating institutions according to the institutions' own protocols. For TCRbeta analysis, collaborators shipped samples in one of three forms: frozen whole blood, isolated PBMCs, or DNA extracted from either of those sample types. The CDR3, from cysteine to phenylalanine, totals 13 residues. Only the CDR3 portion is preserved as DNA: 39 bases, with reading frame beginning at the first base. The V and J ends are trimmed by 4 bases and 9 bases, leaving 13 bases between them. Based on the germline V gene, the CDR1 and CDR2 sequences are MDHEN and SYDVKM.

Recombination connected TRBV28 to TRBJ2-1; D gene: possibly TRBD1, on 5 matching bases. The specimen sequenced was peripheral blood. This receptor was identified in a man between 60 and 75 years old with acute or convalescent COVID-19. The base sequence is TGTGCCAGCAGTTACCTCAGGGTTGGTGAGCAGTTCTTC. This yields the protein CASSYLRVGEQFF.